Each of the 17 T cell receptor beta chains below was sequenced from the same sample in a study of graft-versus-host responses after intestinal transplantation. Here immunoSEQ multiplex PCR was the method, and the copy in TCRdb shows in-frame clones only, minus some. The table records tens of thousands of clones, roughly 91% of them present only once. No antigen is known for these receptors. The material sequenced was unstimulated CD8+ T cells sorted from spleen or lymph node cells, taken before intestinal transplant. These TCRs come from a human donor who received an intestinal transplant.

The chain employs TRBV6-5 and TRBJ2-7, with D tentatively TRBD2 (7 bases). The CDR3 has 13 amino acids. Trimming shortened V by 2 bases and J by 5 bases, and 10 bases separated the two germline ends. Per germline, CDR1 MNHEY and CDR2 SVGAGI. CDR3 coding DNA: TGTGCCAGCAGTTACGGGGGGGACAACGAGCAGTACTTC. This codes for CASSYGGDNEQYF.

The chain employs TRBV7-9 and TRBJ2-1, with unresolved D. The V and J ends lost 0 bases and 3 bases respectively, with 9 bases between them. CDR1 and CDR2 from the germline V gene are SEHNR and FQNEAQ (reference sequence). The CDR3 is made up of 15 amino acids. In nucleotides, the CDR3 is TGTGCCAGCAGCTTAGCGTCTAATTACTACAATGAGCAGTTCTTC. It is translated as CASSLASNYYNEQFF. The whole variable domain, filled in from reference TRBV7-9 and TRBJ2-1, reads DTGVSQNPRHKITKRGQNVTFRCDPISEHNRLYWYRQTLGQGPEFLTYFQNEAQLEKSRLLSDRFSAERPKGSFSTLEIQRTEQGDSAMYLCASSLASNYYNEQFFGPGTRLTVL.

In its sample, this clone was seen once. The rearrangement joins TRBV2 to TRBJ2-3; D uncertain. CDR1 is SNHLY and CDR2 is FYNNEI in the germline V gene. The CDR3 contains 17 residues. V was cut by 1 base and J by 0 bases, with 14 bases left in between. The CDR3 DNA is TGTGCCAGCAGTGAAGTCTCTCCAGCGACTAGCACAGATACGCAGTATTTT. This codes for CASSEVSPATSTDTQYF.

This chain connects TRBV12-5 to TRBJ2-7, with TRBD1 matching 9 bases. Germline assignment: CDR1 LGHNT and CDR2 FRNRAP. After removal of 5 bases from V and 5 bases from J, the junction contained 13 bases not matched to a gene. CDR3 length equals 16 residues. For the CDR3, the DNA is TGTGCTAGTGGTCCGGATATGGACAGGGGCTTAGACGAGCAGTACTTC. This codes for CASGPDMDRGLDEQYF.

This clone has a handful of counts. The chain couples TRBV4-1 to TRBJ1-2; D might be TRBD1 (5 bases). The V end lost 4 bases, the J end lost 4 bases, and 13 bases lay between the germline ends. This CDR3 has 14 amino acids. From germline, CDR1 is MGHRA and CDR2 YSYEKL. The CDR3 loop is CASSRAGLFYGYTF. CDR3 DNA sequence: TGCGCCAGCAGCCGGGCAGGGCTTTTCTATGGCTACACCTTC.

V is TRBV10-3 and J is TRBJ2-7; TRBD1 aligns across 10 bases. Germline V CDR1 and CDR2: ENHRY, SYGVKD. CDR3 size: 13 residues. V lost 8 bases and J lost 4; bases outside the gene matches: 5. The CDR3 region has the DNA TGTGCCATCCGTCCGGGACAGGGGTACGAGCAGTACTTC. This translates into CAIRPGQGYEQYF.

The CDR3 DNA follows: TGTGCCAGTACCCTCGGACAGGACAATGAGCAGTTCTTC. Translating gives CASTLGQDNEQFF. The chain carries TRBV19 and TRBJ2-1; the match to TRBD1 covers 7 bases. V lost 7 bases and J lost 5; bases outside the gene matches: 5. This CDR3 comprises 13 residues. Looked up from germline, CDR1 is LNHDA and CDR2 is SQIVND (reference sequence).

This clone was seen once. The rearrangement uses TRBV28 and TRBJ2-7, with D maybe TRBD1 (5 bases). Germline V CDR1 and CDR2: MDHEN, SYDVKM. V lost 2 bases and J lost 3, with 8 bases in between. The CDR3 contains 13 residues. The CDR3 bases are TGTGCCAGCAGTTTAAATACAGGCTACGAGCAGTACTTC. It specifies CASSLNTGYEQYF.

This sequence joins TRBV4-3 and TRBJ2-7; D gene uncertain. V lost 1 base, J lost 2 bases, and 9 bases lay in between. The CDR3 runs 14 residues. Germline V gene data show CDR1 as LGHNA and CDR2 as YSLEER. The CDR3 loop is CASSQGTGPYEQYF. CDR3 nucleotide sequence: TGCGCCAGCAGCCAAGGTACGGGTCCCTACGAGCAGTACTTC.

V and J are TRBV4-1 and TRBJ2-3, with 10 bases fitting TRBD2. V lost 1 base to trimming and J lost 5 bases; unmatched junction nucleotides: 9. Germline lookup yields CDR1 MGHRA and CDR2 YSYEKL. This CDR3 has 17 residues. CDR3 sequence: CASSQAPSGRGGDTQYF. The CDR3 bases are TGCGCCAGCAGCCAAGCTCCTAGCGGGAGAGGTGGAGATACGCAGTATTTT.

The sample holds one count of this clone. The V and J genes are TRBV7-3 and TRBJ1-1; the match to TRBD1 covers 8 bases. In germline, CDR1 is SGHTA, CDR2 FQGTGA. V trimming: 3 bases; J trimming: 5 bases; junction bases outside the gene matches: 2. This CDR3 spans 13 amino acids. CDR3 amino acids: CASSFRQGTEAFF. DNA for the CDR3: TGTGCCAGCAGCTTCAGACAGGGGACTGAAGCTTTCTTT.

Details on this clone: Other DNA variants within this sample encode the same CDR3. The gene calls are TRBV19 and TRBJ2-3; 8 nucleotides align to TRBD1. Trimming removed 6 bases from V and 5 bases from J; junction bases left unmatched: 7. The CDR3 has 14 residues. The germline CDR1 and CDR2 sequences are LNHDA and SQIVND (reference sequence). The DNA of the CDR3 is TGTGCCAGTAGATCGACAGGGGAATTAGATACGCAGTATTTT. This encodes CASRSTGELDTQYF.

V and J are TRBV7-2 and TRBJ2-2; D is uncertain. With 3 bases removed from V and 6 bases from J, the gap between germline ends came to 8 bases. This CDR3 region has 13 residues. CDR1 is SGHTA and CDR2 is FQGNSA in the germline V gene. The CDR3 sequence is CASSFALSGELFF. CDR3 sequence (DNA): TGTGCCAGCAGCTTTGCGTTGTCCGGGGAGCTGTTTTTT.

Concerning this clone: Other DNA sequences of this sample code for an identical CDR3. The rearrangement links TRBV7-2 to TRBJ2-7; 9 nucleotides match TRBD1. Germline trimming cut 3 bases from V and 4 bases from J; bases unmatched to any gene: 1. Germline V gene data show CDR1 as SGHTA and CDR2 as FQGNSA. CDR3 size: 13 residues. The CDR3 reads CASSLTGGYEQYF. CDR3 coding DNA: TGTGCCAGCAGCTTGACAGGGGGGTACGAGCAGTACTTC.

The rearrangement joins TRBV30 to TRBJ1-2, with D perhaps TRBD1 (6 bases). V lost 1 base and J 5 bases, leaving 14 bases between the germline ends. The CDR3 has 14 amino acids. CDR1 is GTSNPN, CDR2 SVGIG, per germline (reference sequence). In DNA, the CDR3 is TGTGCCTGGAGTGCTTGGACAGACTCTTATGGCTACACCTTC. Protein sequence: CAWSAWTDSYGYTF.

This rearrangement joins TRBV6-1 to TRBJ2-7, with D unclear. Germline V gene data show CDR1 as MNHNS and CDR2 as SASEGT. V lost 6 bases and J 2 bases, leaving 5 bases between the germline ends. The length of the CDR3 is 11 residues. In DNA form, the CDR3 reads TGTGCCAGCAGGTTAACCTACGAGCAGTACTTC. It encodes CASRLTYEQYF.

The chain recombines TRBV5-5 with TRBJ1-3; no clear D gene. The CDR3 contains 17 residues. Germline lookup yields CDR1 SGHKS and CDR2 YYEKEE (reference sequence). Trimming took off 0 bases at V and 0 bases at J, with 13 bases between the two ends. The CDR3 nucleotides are TGTGCCAGCAGCTTGGCCCTGTCAGGATACTCTGGAAACACCATATATTTT. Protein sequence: CASSLALSGYSGNTIYF.